The 4 T cell receptor beta chains presented below share a single source sample, sequenced in a study of blood T cells in healthy people across ages. It was with a sample-barcoded 5' primer and a J-beta primer mix that a second PCR of roughly 7 to 12 cycles was run. In TCRdb, the 5' RACE reads were re-called with MiXCR into one record per CDR3 protein. The sample records some 1,500,000 distinct CDR3 sequences, less than 45% being singletons. What was sequenced was blood. These receptors originate from a woman aged 18-35 years in good health.

The chain is built from TRBV7-8 and TRBJ1-1; the match to TRBD1 covers 7 bases. Germline values: CDR1 SGHVS, CDR2 FQNEAQ. V was pared by 5 bases and J by 7 bases, with 16 bases of the junction left unmatched. The CDR3 sequence is 16 residues long. CDR3 DNA sequence: TGTGCCAGCAGCCCAAGGACAGGCCGGGATGGGAGTGAAGCTTTCTTT. Its protein product is CASSPRTGRDGSEAFF.

The genes are TRBV5-1 and TRBJ1-2; D unresolved. V lost 0 bases and J 9 bases, leaving 9 bases between the germline ends. Germline V CDR1 and CDR2: SGHRS, YFSETQ. This CDR3 has 12 amino acids. The CDR3 sequence is CASSLDAASYTF. In DNA form, the CDR3 reads TGCGCCAGCAGCTTGGATGCGGCAAGCTACACCTTC.

This chain links TRBV4-3 with TRBJ2-5, with a weak D call TRBD1 (6 bases). The CDR3 contains 15 residues. From germline, CDR1 is LGHNA and CDR2 YSLEER. V lost 1 base to trimming and J lost 1 base, with 10 bases between them. CDR3 in amino acids: CASSQATGFQETQYF. The CDR3, as DNA: TGCGCCAGCAGCCAAGCGACAGGTTTCCAAGAGACCCAGTACTTC.

The gene calls are TRBV12-3 or TRBV12-4 and TRBJ2-1, with D possibly being TRBD1 or TRBD2 (6 bases each). The V and J ends lost 6 bases and 6 bases respectively, with 21 bases between them. The CDR3 runs 16 residues. The chain's CDR3 is CASRALAAKGGNEQFF. The CDR3 nucleotides are TGTGCCAGCAGGGCTTTAGCGGCCAAGGGGGGCAATGAGCAGTTCTTC.